Listed below are T cell receptor beta chains from one sample, sequenced in a study of a mutant IDH1 vaccine in newly diagnosed glioma. Generated by immunoSEQ multiplex PCR, the TCRdb table keeps only in-frame clones and is missing some. The data show under 45,000 clones, 70% to 85% seen once. Their antigen targets remain unknown. The input for sequencing was PBMCs, taken from a glioma patient whose treatment included an IDH1 peptide vaccine. The receptor source for this set is a man aged 18 to 30 with glioma. Some clones in this sample may be carry-over from other donors' samples. Both conserved end residues are part of each CDR3. Fields, in order: clone size, J gene, V gene, CDR3 length, D gene, CDR3 DNA, CDR3 protein. A D gene is named only where the DNA matches it firmly. Size values are once, few and many counts, or a class for expanded clones, and some rows have none.

abundance: few
j_gene: TRBJ1-4
v_gene: TRBV30
len: 16
d_gene: NA
CDR3nt: TGTGCCTGGGGGCCTAGGGGGTCCAGGGCTAATGAAAAACTGTTTTTT
CDR3aa: CAWGPRGSRANEKLFF

abundance: NA
j_gene: TRBJ1-4
v_gene: TRBV11-2
len: 14
d_gene: TRBD1
CDR3nt: TGTGCCAGCAGCCTAAGACAGGGGGAGGAAAAACTGTTTTTT
CDR3aa: CASSLRQGEEKLFF

abundance: NA
j_gene: TRBJ2-7
v_gene: TRBV14
len: 15
d_gene: TRBD1
CDR3nt: TGTGCCAGCAGCCAAGCCGGGACAGCTTCCTACGAGCAGTACTTC
CDR3aa: CASSQAGTASYEQYF

abundance: few
j_gene: TRBJ2-7
v_gene: TRBV4-3
len: 13
d_gene: NA
CDR3nt: TGCGCCAGCAGCCAAGAGGCGGAGAGCGAGCAGTACTTC
CDR3aa: CASSQEAESEQYF

abundance: NA
j_gene: TRBJ2-2
v_gene: TRBV6-5
len: 15
d_gene: NA
CDR3nt: TGTGCCAGCAGTGCCCGGGGGTGGAACACCGGGGAGCTGTTTTTT
CDR3aa: CASSARGWNTGELFF

abundance: few
j_gene: TRBJ1-1
v_gene: TRBV2
len: 14
d_gene: NA
CDR3nt: TGTGCCAGCAGTGAAGGGCAGGGGTGGACTGAAGCTTTCTTT
CDR3aa: CASSEGQGWTEAFF

abundance: NA
j_gene: TRBJ2-1
v_gene: TRBV7-9
len: 16
d_gene: NA
CDR3nt: TGTGCCAGCAGCGCACGACCCGGGGGGCGGAACAATGAGCAGTTCTTC
CDR3aa: CASSARPGGRNNEQFF

abundance: NA
j_gene: TRBJ1-3
v_gene: TRBV5-8
len: 15
d_gene: NA
CDR3nt: TGTGCCAGCAGCCACCGGGACAAAAGAGGAAACACCATATATTTT
CDR3aa: CASSHRDKRGNTIYF

abundance: NA
j_gene: TRBJ1-5
v_gene: TRBV6-1
len: 14
d_gene: NA
CDR3nt: TGTGCCAGCAGTGAAGCGCTCGGGTACCAGCCCCAGCATTTT
CDR3aa: CASSEALGYQPQHF

abundance: NA
j_gene: TRBJ1-1
v_gene: TRBV18
len: 14
d_gene: NA
CDR3nt: TGTGCCAGCTCACCGGCAGGGGTTGCGACTGAAGCTTTCTTT
CDR3aa: CASSPAGVATEAFF

abundance: NA
j_gene: TRBJ2-1
v_gene: TRBV4-1
len: 12
d_gene: NA
CDR3nt: TGCGCCAGCAGCTTTACGAACAGTGAGCAGTTCTTC
CDR3aa: CASSFTNSEQFF

abundance: NA
j_gene: TRBJ1-1
v_gene: TRBV7-9
len: 14
d_gene: TRBD1
CDR3nt: TGTGCCAGCAGCTTAGGGCAGGGGGCATCTGAAGCTTTCTTT
CDR3aa: CASSLGQGASEAFF

abundance: NA
j_gene: TRBJ2-3
v_gene: TRBV4-3
len: 13
d_gene: NA
CDR3nt: TGCGCCAGCAGCCAAGATCTGGTGGATACGCAGTATTTT
CDR3aa: CASSQDLVDTQYF

abundance: NA
j_gene: TRBJ2-1
v_gene: TRBV19
len: 19
d_gene: TRBD2
CDR3nt: TGTGCCAGTAGTATAAATCGGGGACTAGCGGGAGGGCCTTACAATGAGCAGTTCTTC
CDR3aa: CASSINRGLAGGPYNEQFF

abundance: NA
j_gene: TRBJ1-2
v_gene: TRBV25-1
len: 15
d_gene: NA
CDR3nt: TGTGCCAGCAGTGAGCCCAGGGGTACCATCAGTGGCTACACCTTC
CDR3aa: CASSEPRGTISGYTF

abundance: few
j_gene: TRBJ1-1
v_gene: TRBV7-8
len: 14
d_gene: NA
CDR3nt: TGTGCCAGCAGCTTAGAACAGCTTATCACTGAAGCTTTCTTT
CDR3aa: CASSLEQLITEAFF